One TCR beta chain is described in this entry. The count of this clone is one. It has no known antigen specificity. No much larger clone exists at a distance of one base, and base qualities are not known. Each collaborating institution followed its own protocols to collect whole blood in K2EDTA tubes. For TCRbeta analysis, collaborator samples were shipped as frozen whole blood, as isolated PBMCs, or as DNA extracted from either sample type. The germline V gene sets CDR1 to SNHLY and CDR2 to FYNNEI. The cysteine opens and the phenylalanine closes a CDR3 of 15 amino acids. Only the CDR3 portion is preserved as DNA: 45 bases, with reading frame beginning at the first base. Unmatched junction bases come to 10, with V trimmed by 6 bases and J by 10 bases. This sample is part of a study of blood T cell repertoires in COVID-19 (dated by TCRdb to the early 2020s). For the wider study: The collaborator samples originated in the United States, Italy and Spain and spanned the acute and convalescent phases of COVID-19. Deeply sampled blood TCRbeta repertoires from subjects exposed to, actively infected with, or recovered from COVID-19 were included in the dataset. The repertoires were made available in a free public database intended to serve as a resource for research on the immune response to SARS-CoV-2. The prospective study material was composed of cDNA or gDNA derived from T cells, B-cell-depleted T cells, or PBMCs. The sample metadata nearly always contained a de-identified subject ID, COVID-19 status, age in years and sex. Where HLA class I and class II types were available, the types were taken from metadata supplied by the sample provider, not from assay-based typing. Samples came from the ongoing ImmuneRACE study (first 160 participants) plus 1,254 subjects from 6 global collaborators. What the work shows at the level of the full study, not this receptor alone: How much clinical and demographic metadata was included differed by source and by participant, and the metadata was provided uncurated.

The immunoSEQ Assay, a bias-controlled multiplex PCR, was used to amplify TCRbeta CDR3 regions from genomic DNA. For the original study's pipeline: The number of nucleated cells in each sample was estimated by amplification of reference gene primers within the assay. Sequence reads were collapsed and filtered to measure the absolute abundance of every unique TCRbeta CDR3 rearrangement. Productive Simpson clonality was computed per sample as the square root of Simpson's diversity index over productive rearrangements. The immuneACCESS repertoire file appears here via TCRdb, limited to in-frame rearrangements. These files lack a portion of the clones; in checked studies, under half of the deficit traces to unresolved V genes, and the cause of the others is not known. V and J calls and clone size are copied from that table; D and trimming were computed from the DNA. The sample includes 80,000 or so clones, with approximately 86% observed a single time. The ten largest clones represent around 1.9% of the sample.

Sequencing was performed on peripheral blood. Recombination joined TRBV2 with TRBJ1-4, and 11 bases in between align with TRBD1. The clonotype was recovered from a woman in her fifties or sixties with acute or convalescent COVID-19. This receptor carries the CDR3 CASRKGQGVFGKLFF. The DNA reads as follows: TGTGCCAGCAGGAAGGGACAGGGGGTTTTTGGAAAACTGTTTTTT.